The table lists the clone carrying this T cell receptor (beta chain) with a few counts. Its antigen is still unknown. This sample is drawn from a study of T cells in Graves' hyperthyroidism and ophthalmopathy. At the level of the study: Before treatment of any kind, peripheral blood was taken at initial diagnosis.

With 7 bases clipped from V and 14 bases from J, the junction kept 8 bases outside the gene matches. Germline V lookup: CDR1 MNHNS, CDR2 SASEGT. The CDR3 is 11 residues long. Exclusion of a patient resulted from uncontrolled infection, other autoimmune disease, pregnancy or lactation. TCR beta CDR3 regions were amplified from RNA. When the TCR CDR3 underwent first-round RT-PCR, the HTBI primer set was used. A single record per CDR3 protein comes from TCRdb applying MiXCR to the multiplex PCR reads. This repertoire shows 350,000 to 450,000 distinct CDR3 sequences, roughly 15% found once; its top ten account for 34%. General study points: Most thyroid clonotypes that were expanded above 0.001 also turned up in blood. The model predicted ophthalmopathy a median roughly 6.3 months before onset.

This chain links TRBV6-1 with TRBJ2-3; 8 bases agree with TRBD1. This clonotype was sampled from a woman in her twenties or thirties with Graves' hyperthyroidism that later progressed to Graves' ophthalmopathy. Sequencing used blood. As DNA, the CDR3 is TGTGCCAGCATCCAGGACAGGGTTTCGTATTTT. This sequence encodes CASIQDRVSYF.